These T cell receptor beta chains were read from a single sample in a study of blood T cell repertoires in COVID-19. Measured with immunoSEQ multiplex PCR; TCRdb has only the in-frame clones, and not every one. This table has 55,000 to 80,000 clones, approximately 82% appearing once. Sample: peripheral blood. These receptors came from a man aged 45-65 years with active COVID-19. CDR3s include the opening cysteine and the closing phenylalanine or tryptophan. A D gene is named only where the DNA matches it firmly. Not all rows give a size; the values are once, few, many and, for expanded clones, a class.

TRBD1	TRBV4-1	TRBJ2-6	-	17	CASSQWTGISGANVLTF	TGCGCCAGCAGCCAGTGGACAGGCATCTCTGGGGCCAACGTCCTGACTTTC
-	TRBV30	TRBJ2-5	-	13	CAWNTGAVETQYF	TGTGCCTGGAATACGGGAGCGGTAGAGACCCAGTACTTC
TRBD1	TRBV9	TRBJ2-3	-	15	CASSPRDSRTDTQYF	TGTGCCAGCAGCCCCCGGGACAGTCGCACAGATACGCAGTATTTT
TRBD1	TRBV3-1/TRBV3-2	TRBJ1-1	-	15	CASSWGQTLNTEAFF	TGTGCCAGCAGCTGGGGACAGACCCTGAACACTGAAGCTTTCTTT
-	TRBV19	TRBJ2-7	-	13	CASTAREQGEQYF	TGTGCCAGTACCGCTCGCGAACAGGGTGAGCAGTACTTC
-	TRBV12-3/TRBV12-4	TRBJ1-2	-	13	CASTRTVNYGYTF	TGTGCCAGCACCCGGACAGTTAACTATGGCTACACCTTC
TRBD1	TRBV7-6	TRBJ1-3	-	17	CASSPRTGAPSGNTIYF	TGTGCCAGCAGCCCCCGAACAGGGGCGCCCTCTGGAAACACCATATATTTT
TRBD2	TRBV3-1/TRBV3-2	TRBJ2-3	-	17	CASSQVNKRGKLNTQYF	TGTGCCAGCAGCCAAGTGAATAAGCGGGGGAAATTAAATACGCAGTATTTT
TRBD1	TRBV5-4	TRBJ1-4	-	13	CASRRQGDEKLFF	TGTGCCAGCAGGAGACAGGGGGATGAAAAACTGTTTTTT
TRBD2	TRBV9	TRBJ2-1	once	16	CASSPLSGSAYNEQFF	TGTGCCAGCAGCCCCCTCAGCGGGAGTGCCTACAATGAGCAGTTCTTC
-	TRBV2	TRBJ2-1	-	13	CASSEGLNNEQFF	TGTGCCAGCAGTGAAGGACTGAACAATGAGCAGTTCTTC
TRBD2	TRBV27	TRBJ2-3	few	14	CASSPSSGKDTQYF	TGTGCCAGCAGTCCGAGTAGCGGGAAGGATACGCAGTATTTT
TRBD1	TRBV9	TRBJ2-3	-	15	CASSAPTGSTDTQYF	TGTGCCAGCAGCGCCCCGACAGGGTCCACAGATACGCAGTATTTT
TRBD2	TRBV4-2	TRBJ2-3	-	17	CASSQGGSGSRTDTQYF	TGTGCCAGCAGCCAAGGAGGGAGCGGGAGTCGGACAGATACGCAGTATTTT
TRBD2	TRBV5-4	TRBJ2-5	-	16	CASSLEVAGLQETQYF	TGTGCCAGCAGCTTGGAGGTAGCGGGACTCCAAGAGACCCAGTACTTC
TRBD2	TRBV7-2	TRBJ2-3	-	18	CASSPAGVTSGGTDTQYF	TGTGCCAGCAGCCCGGCAGGGGTGACTAGCGGGGGCACAGATACGCAGTATTTT
-	TRBV11-2	TRBJ2-1	few	14	CASTGGGRVNEQFF	TGTGCCAGCACGGGAGGGGGCCGGGTCAATGAGCAGTTCTTC
-	TRBV5-5	TRBJ1-2	few	13	CASSLGDNYGYTF	TGTGCCAGCAGTCTAGGGGATAACTATGGCTACACCTTC
-	TRBV2	TRBJ2-3	-	15	CASSSTVSYTDTQYF	TGTGCCAGCAGCTCGACAGTCTCCTACACAGATACGCAGTATTTT
-	TRBV7-2	TRBJ1-4	-	17	CASSLDRRSATNEKLFF	TGTGCCAGCAGCTTAGACAGGCGTAGTGCAACTAATGAAAAACTGTTTTTT
TRBD2	TRBV7-8	TRBJ2-2	-	16	CASSSKAGGDTGELFF	TGTGCCAGCAGCTCTAAAGCGGGAGGGGACACCGGGGAGCTGTTTTTT
-	TRBV29-1	TRBJ1-4	-	12	CSVVIESEKLFF	TGCAGCGTTGTCATCGAGTCTGAAAAACTGTTTTTT
TRBD2	TRBV5-1	TRBJ2-3	-	16	CASKTLLSGGTDTQYF	TGCGCCAGCAAAACCCTCCTTAGCGGGGGTACAGATACGCAGTATTTT
-	TRBV6-1	TRBJ2-2	-	14	CASSESGYTGELFF	TGTGCCAGCAGTGAATCGGGGTACACCGGGGAGCTGTTTTTT
-	TRBV6-2/TRBV6-3	TRBJ2-7	-	16	CASSYEETGAGYEQYF	TGTGCCAGCAGTTATGAGGAAACGGGAGCGGGTTACGAGCAGTACTTC
TRBD1	TRBV5-1	TRBJ2-5	-	17	CASSWSAPGTGGETQYF	TGCGCCAGCAGCTGGAGCGCCCCCGGGACAGGTGGGGAGACCCAGTACTTC